Below, 30 T cell receptor beta chains from the same sample are listed, as sequenced in a study of blood T cells in healthy people across ages. It was with a sample-barcoded 5' primer and a J-beta primer mix that a second PCR of about 7 to 12 cycles was run. TCRdb re-analysed the 5' RACE reads in MiXCR, keeping a single row per CDR3 protein. The sample consists of about 1,500,000 distinct CDR3 sequences, roughly 27% of them appearing once. Source material: blood. The receptor set was obtained from a woman between 25 and 40 years old in good health.

V and J are TRBV30 and TRBJ2-3; D uncertain. The CDR3 contains 12 residues. Germline assignment: CDR1 GTSNPN and CDR2 SVGIG (reference sequence). The germline V and J ends were trimmed by 4 bases and 4 bases, with 9 bases remaining between them. The CDR3 reads CAWTRHADTQYF. The CDR3 region has the DNA TGTGCCTGGACCCGTCATGCAGATACGCAGTATTTT.

Regarding this clonotype: Possible read error: a much larger clone is one base away. This rearrangement joins TRBV20-1 to TRBJ2-6, with a weak D call TRBD1 (5 bases). The CDR3 has 17 residues. Germline values: CDR1 DFQATT, CDR2 SNEGSKA (reference sequence). CDR3 amino acids: CSASMGRASSGANVRTF. CDR3 coding DNA: TGCAGTGCTAGTATGGGCAGAGCCTCCTCTGGGGCCAACGTCCGGACTTTC.

This clonotype occurred a few times. The rearrangement uses TRBV30 and TRBJ2-1; D is ambiguous. Trimming left V 4 bases short and J 6 bases short, with 10 bases between. The CDR3 extends over 12 amino acids. CDR1 is GTSNPN, CDR2 SVGIG, per germline (reference sequence). The DNA for the CDR3 is TGTGCCTGGATGGCGGAGCCCAATGAGCAGTTCTTC. Encoded protein: CAWMAEPNEQFF.

This clonotype was recorded many times. The J gene is TRBJ1-2, the V gene TRBV11-2; possibly TRBD1 for D (5 bases). The V gene lost 2 bases and the J gene lost 2 bases, with 15 bases spanning the gap. Germline CDR1 reads SGHAT; CDR2 reads FQNNGV. The length of the CDR3 is 16 residues. CDR3 sequence (DNA): TGTGCCAGCAGCTTATCACGACAGCGCTCAAACTATGGCTACACCTTC. Its protein is CASSLSRQRSNYGYTF.

This clonotype was detected a few times. The chain has TRBV11-2 and TRBJ2-7; 9 bases are a match to TRBD2. CDR1 is SGHAT, CDR2 FQNNGV, per germline. Trimming took 2 bases from V and 4 from J; bases not matched to a gene: 9. This CDR3 is built from 16 residues. The CDR3 here is CASSLSGAGGWYEQYF. In nucleotides, the CDR3 is TGTGCCAGCAGCTTAAGCGGAGCGGGAGGCTGGTACGAGCAGTACTTC. The variable domain in full, completed from reference TRBV11-2 and TRBJ2-7, reads EAGVAQSPRYKIIEKRQSVAFWCNPISGHATLYWYQQILGQGPKLLIQFQNNGVVDDSQLPKDRFSAERLKGVDSTLKIQPAKLEDSAVYLCASSLSGAGGWYEQYFGPGTRLTVT.

This clonotype was found many times. The chain joins TRBV29-1 to TRBJ2-7, with TRBD1 as a possible D gene (6 bases). Per the germline V gene, CDR1 is SQVTM and CDR2 is ANQGSEA. Trimming shortened V by 3 bases and J by 3 bases, and 9 bases separated the two germline ends. CDR3 length: 12 amino acids. Written as DNA, the CDR3 is TGCAGCGTTGATAGAGGGGGCTACGAGCAGTACTTC. Translated: CSVDRGGYEQYF.

As concerns this clonotype: With a much larger clone just one base away, this may be a read error. The chain couples TRBV29-1 to TRBJ2-3, with TRBD2 matching over 16 bases. The CDR3 has 19 amino acids. Germline CDR1 and CDR2: SQVTM and ANQGSEA. The DNA of the CDR3 is TGCAGCGTTGAAGCTCGGGGACTAGCGGGAGGGAGGCGTACAGATCCGCAGTATTTT. It specifies CSVEARGLAGGRRTDPQYF.

For this clonotype: Possible read error: a much larger clone is one base away. This rearrangement joins TRBV28 to TRBJ1-2; TRBD1 matches at 9 bases. The germline V gene encodes CDR1 MDHEN and CDR2 SYDVKM. V gave up 8 bases and J gave up 4 bases; unmatched junction bases: 8. The length of the CDR3 is 14 residues. The DNA for the CDR3 is TGTGCCAGCGGCCCTGCGGACAGGGGCTATGGCTACACCTTC. Residues: CASGPADRGYGYTF.

This clonotype was counted only a few times. V usage is TRBV2 and J usage is TRBJ2-1; a possible D gene is TRBD2 (7 bases). Between the trimmed V and J ends, which lost 6 bases and 0 bases, there was a span of 15 bases. Per the germline V gene, CDR1 is SNHLY and CDR2 is FYNNEI. The CDR3 is 16 amino acids. In nucleotides, the CDR3 is TGTGCCAGCAGCGGAGGGGGGGCGAGCTCCTACAATGAGCAGTTCTTC. It encodes CASSGGGASSYNEQFF.

The chain uses TRBV3-1 and TRBJ2-5; perhaps D is TRBD1 or TRBD2 (6 bases each). The V end lost 2 bases, the J end lost 3 bases, and 13 bases lay between the germline ends. CDR1 and CDR2 from the germline V gene are LGHDT and YNNKEL (reference sequence). CDR3 length: 15 residues. Written as DNA, the CDR3 is TGTGCCAGCAGCCAACGGGGGCTGCGTGAAGAGACCCAGTACTTC. Protein: CASSQRGLREETQYF.

The V and J genes are TRBV7-3 and TRBJ2-1; no reliable D call. The CDR3 has 13 residues. Germline CDR1 and CDR2: SGHTA and FQGTGA. The V gene lost 4 bases and the J gene lost 7 bases, with 11 bases spanning the gap. The CDR3 reads CASSSEVWNEQFF. CDR3 DNA sequence: TGTGCCAGCAGCTCCGAAGTCTGGAATGAGCAGTTCTTC.

The rearrangement links TRBV5-4 to TRBJ2-1, with D unresolved. Trimming left V 3 bases short and J 0 bases short, with 10 bases between. Germline CDR1 reads SGHNT; CDR2 reads YYREEE (reference sequence). The CDR3 is made up of 15 amino acids. CDR3 amino acids: CASSSLQPSYNEQFF. The CDR3, as DNA: TGTGCCAGCAGCTCATTACAGCCCTCCTACAATGAGCAGTTCTTC.

The rearrangement links TRBV9 to TRBJ2-1; tentative D call: TRBD1 (5 bases). The germline V gene encodes CDR1 SGDLS and CDR2 YYNGEE. V gave up 0 bases and J gave up 7 bases, with 14 bases separating them. CDR3 length equals 15 residues. The CDR3 DNA follows: TGTGCCAGCAGCGTAGAGGGGCAGTTCAGGAATGAGCAGTTCTTC. As protein: CASSVEGQFRNEQFF.

The rearrangement links TRBV3-1 to TRBJ2-1; 13 bases align to TRBD2. Germline V gene sequence: CDR1 LGHDT, CDR2 YNNKEL (reference sequence). With V trimmed by 8 bases and J by 7 bases, 8 bases remained unmatched. The CDR3 runs 15 residues. The CDR3 sequence: CASSRGLAGTNEQFF. CDR3 bases: TGTGCCAGCTCGCGGGGACTAGCGGGAACTAATGAGCAGTTCTTC.

The chain carries TRBV9 and TRBJ2-3, with D perhaps matching TRBD2 (5 bases). V lost 0 bases and J 2 bases, leaving 10 bases between the germline ends. The CDR3 loop spans 15 amino acids. Per germline, CDR1 SGDLS and CDR2 YYNGEE. CDR3 DNA: TGTGCCAGCAGCGTAGCTGCAGCGGACACAGATACGCAGTATTTT. Its protein is CASSVAAADTDTQYF.

In regard to this clonotype: A much larger clone sits a single nucleotide away, making a read error possible. The chain recombines TRBV12-3 or TRBV12-4 with TRBJ2-1; maybe TRBD1 (6 bases). CDR3 length: 15 residues. V was shortened by 2 bases and J by 6 bases, with 14 bases between the two germline ends. CDR3 amino acids: CASSLQGTRGNEQFF. DNA for the CDR3: TGTGCCAGCAGTTTACAGGGGACGCGAGGCAATGAGCAGTTCTTC.

This clonotype was recorded a few times. The chain has TRBV2 and TRBJ1-4; D not resolved. The ends were cut back, 8 bases at V and 3 bases at J, with 10 bases in the middle. The CDR3 runs to 13 residues. From germline, CDR1 is SNHLY and CDR2 FYNNEI. The CDR3 protein is CASSNNPNEKLFF. DNA of the CDR3: TGTGCCAGCTCTAACAACCCTAATGAAAAACTGTTTTTT.

This clonotype turned up a few times. V usage is TRBV20-1 and J usage is TRBJ2-1, with D tentatively TRBD1 (6 bases). The CDR3 is 15 residues long. Between the trimmed V and J ends, which lost 5 bases and 6 bases, there was a span of 20 bases. CDR1 and CDR2 from the germline V gene are DFQATT and SNEGSKA (reference sequence). In DNA, the CDR3 is TGCAGTGCTGCCCCAATTGGGGGCCTCTCCAATGAGCAGTTCTTC. It yields the protein CSAAPIGGLSNEQFF.

On this clonotype: One base away lies a much larger clone, so this may be a sequencing read error. The chain links TRBV7-9 to TRBJ2-1; 10 bases align to TRBD2. The J segment lost 10 bases and the V segment lost 6 bases, leaving 15 bases of the junction unmatched. Germline assignment: CDR1 SEHNR and CDR2 FQNEAQ (reference sequence). The CDR3 spans 16 residues. CDR3: CASSFGLAGASYEQFF. CDR3 nucleotides: TGTGCCAGCAGTTTCGGGCTAGCGGGAGCATCCTACGAGCAGTTCTTC. The full variable domain, its missing parts supplied by reference TRBV7-9 and TRBJ2-1, is DTGVSQNPRHKITKRGQNVTFRCDPISEHNRLYWYRQTLGQGPEFLTYFQNEAQLEKSRLLSDRFSAERPKGSFSTLEIQRTEQGDSAMYLCASSFGLAGASYEQFFGPGTRLTVL.

The chain uses TRBV2 and TRBJ1-4; D may be TRBD1 (5 bases). The CDR3 totals 15 residues. Germline V gene sequence: CDR1 SNHLY, CDR2 FYNNEI. V shed 5 bases and J shed 3 bases, with 13 bases lying between them. The CDR3 reads CASSSARGPNEKLFF. The CDR3 DNA is TGTGCCAGCAGTAGCGCGAGGGGACCTAATGAAAAACTGTTTTTT.

Of note for this clonotype: A read error may account for a junction end that differs from germline. V gene TRBV10-3 combines with J gene TRBJ2-1, with 7 bases fitting TRBD2. The germline V gene has CDR1 ENHRY and CDR2 SYGVKD. CDR3 length equals 14 residues. CDR3 DNA: TGTGCCGTCAGCGGGGCTAACTCCTACAATGAGCAGTTCTTC. This gives the protein CAVSGANSYNEQFF.

The chain carries TRBV10-3 and TRBJ2-7; no clear D. V was shortened by 1 base and J by 7 bases, with 11 bases between the two germline ends. Germline V lookup: CDR1 ENHRY, CDR2 SYGVKD. The CDR3 covers 13 residues. Here the CDR3 reads CAISEFQYNEQYF. CDR3 DNA: TGTGCCATCAGTGAGTTCCAGTACAATGAGCAGTACTTC.

CDR3 bases: TGTGCCAGCAGCCTCTGGACTAGCGGGGGGGCGGCCAATGAGCAGTTCTTC. Protein product: CASSLWTSGGAANEQFF. V usage is TRBV5-6 and J usage is TRBJ2-1, with 15 nucleotides matching TRBD2. Germline assignment: CDR1 SGHDT and CDR2 YYEEEE. The CDR3 loop spans 17 amino acids. Trimming at V came to 4 bases and at J to 6 bases, leaving 8 bases not matched to a gene.

This clonotype turned up a few times. The chain has TRBV4-3 and TRBJ2-3; TRBD2 matches at 7 bases. The CDR3 sequence is 14 residues long. The V gene end was trimmed by 0 bases and the J gene end by 7 bases; junction bases not matched to a gene: 4. Germline assignment: CDR1 LGHNA and CDR2 YSLEER. This chain's CDR3 is CASSQERTRNTQYF. The CDR3 nucleotides read TGCGCCAGCAGCCAAGAAAGGACTAGGAATACGCAGTATTTT.

This clonotype was recorded once. The gene calls are TRBV9 and TRBJ1-5, with a weak D call TRBD1 (6 bases). CDR3 length: 15 residues. Per germline, CDR1 SGDLS and CDR2 YYNGEE. V lost 4 bases and J lost 6, with 17 bases in between. The CDR3 region has the DNA TGTGCCAGCAGCTCCCGTGGGGGGGCGAGTCAGCCCCAGCATTTT. Its protein is CASSSRGGASQPQHF.

Comment on this clonotype: A much larger clone differs from this one at a single base, so this may be a read error. The rearrangement uses TRBV7-2 and TRBJ2-7; D remains ambiguous. Looked up from germline, CDR1 is SGHTA and CDR2 is FQGNSA. The CDR3 extends over 15 amino acids. The CDR3 DNA follows: TGTGCCAGCAGCTCCAGCGAGTCGAGCTCCTACGAGCGGTACTTC. It encodes CASSSSESSSYERYF.

The chain combines TRBV10-3 with TRBJ2-7, with 7 nucleotides matching TRBD2. Germline V gene lookup returns CDR1 ENHRY and CDR2 SYGVKD. The CDR3 loop spans 14 amino acids. V trimming: 6 bases; J trimming: 2 bases; junction bases outside the gene matches: 7. The CDR3 nucleotides are TGTGCCATCAGCGGGGGGACGTCAGCCTACGAGCAGTACTTC. Its translation is CAISGGTSAYEQYF.

This chain uses TRBV2 with TRBJ1-2, with a tentative D call TRBD1 (5 bases). Trimming took 2 bases from V and 8 from J, leaving 18 bases between them. Germline CDR1 is SNHLY and CDR2 is FYNNEI. CDR3 length: 15 amino acids. The CDR3 sequence is CASSETSLGGVGYTF. CDR3 DNA: TGTGCCAGCAGTGAAACCTCGTTAGGAGGGGTAGGCTACACCTTC.

The chain is built from TRBV5-1 and TRBJ2-4; D gene ambiguous. With 4 bases removed from V and 13 bases from J, the gap between germline ends came to 18 bases. Germline loops: CDR1 SGHRS, CDR2 YFSETQ. The CDR3 is 13 residues long. The CDR3 protein is CASSPEMFNEQYF. CDR3 sequence (DNA): TGCGCCAGCAGCCCTGAAATGTTCAATGAGCAGTACTTC.

This clonotype has a single count. V and J are TRBV28 and TRBJ2-1; 7 nucleotides align to TRBD2. The assigned J gene may be wrong: the sequence end matches TRBJ2-7 better. The CDR3 covers 14 residues. Germline V gives CDR1 MDHEN, CDR2 SYDVKM. The CDR3 region is CASSTPGGGNEQYF. In nucleotides, the CDR3 is TGTGCCAGCAGTACCCCGGGAGGTGGCAATGAGCAGTACTTC.